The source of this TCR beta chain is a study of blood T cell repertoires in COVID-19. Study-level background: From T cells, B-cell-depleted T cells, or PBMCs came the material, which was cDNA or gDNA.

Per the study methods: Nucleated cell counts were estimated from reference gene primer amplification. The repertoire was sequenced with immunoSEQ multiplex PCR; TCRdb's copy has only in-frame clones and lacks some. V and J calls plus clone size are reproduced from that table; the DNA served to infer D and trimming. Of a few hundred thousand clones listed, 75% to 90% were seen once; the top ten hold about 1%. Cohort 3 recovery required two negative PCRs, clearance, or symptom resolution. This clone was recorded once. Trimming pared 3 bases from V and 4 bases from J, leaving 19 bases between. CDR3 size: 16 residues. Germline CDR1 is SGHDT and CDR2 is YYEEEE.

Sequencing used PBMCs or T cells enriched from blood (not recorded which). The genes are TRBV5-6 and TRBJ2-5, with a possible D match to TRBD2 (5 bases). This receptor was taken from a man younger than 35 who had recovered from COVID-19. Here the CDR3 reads CASSSDGLNAGETQYF. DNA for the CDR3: TGTGCCAGCAGCTCGGACGGCCTCAATGCGGGAGAGACCCAGTACTTC.